The 19 T cell receptor beta chains presented below share a single source sample, sequenced in a study of T-cell memory formation after mild COVID-19. A single record per CDR3 protein comes from TCRdb applying MiXCR to the 5' RACE reads. The sample shows 250,000 to 300,000 distinct CDR3 sequences, 15% to 20% of them seen only once. The sequenced sample was PBMCs or a T cell subset sorted from them (not recorded which). All receptors derive from a young man who had mild COVID-19 (a few samples of this study predate the infection). Cell type and time point are not known.

This clonotype has only a few counts. The chain links TRBV5-1 to TRBJ2-2, with 8 bases fitting TRBD1. This CDR3 comprises 16 residues. Per the germline V gene, CDR1 is SGHRS and CDR2 is YFSETQ. Trimming removed 0 bases from V and 4 bases from J; junction bases left unmatched: 5. DNA for the CDR3: TGCGCCAGCAGCTTGGACAGGGGGTTAACCACCGGGGAGCTGTTTTTT. Residues: CASSLDRGLTTGELFF. Based on the CDR3 plus reference TRBV5-1 and TRBJ2-2, the full variable domain is KAGVTQTPRYLIKTRGQQVTLSCSPISGHRSVSWYQQTPGQGLQFLFEYFSETQRNKGNFPGRFSGRQFSNSRSEMNVSTLELGDSALYLCASSLDRGLTTGELFFGEGSRLTVL.

The V gene is TRBV6-2 or TRBV6-3, the J gene TRBJ2-5; 11 positions match TRBD2. This CDR3 is 13 amino acids long. Unmatched junction bases numbered 3, after V lost 8 bases and J lost 4 bases. CDR1 and CDR2 from the germline V gene are MNHEY and SVGEGT. In nucleotides, the CDR3 is TGTGCCAGCGGCCTAGCGGGGGGAGAGACCCAGTACTTC. Its protein is CASGLAGGETQYF.

This clonotype turned up a few times. J is TRBJ2-3 and V is TRBV9; 8 nucleotides agree with TRBD1. The CDR3 is 12 amino acids. Germline V lookup: CDR1 SGDLS, CDR2 YYNGEE. Unmatched junction bases numbered 3, after V lost 4 bases and J lost 8 bases. CDR3 DNA sequence: TGTGCCAGCAGCCTCGGACAGGGTACGCAGTATTTT. The encoded protein is CASSLGQGTQYF.

The chain has TRBV3-1 and TRBJ2-2, with 7 positions matching TRBD2. From germline, CDR1 is LGHDT and CDR2 YNNKEL (reference sequence). Trimming took 1 base from V and 3 from J; bases not matched to a gene: 8. This CDR3 is 17 amino acids long. In nucleotides, the CDR3 is TGTGCCAGCAGCCAAGGGATAACTAGCGCCGACACCGGGGAGCTGTTTTTT. It yields the protein CASSQGITSADTGELFF.

This clonotype showed up just a few times. CDR3 loop: CASSTGTGGQSPLHF. CDR3 coding DNA: TGTGCCAGCTCAACAGGAACGGGGGGCCAATCACCCCTCCACTTT. The J gene is TRBJ1-6, the V gene TRBV18; possible D gene TRBD1, 6 bases. Germline CDR1 and CDR2: KGHSH and LQKENI. The CDR3 totals 15 residues. Between the trimmed V and J ends, which lost 5 bases and 10 bases, there was a span of 18 bases. The whole variable domain, remainder taken from reference TRBV18 and TRBJ1-6, is NAGVMQNPRHLVRRRGQEARLRCSPMKGHSHVYWYRQLPEEGLKFMVYLQKENIIDESGMPKERFSAEFPKEGPSILRIQQVVRGDSAAYFCASSTGTGGQSPLHFGNGTRLTVT.

This chain connects TRBV6-6 to TRBJ1-1; no clear D gene. CDR1 is MNHNY and CDR2 is SVGAGI in the germline V gene (reference sequence). V was pared by 0 bases and J by 0 bases, with 8 bases between. The CDR3 consists of 15 residues. The CDR3 loop reads CASSYSMAVNTEAFF. CDR3 DNA: TGTGCCAGCAGTTACTCGATGGCGGTGAACACTGAAGCTTTCTTT.

The chain recombines TRBV15 with TRBJ2-7, with 7 positions matching TRBD1. V shed 7 bases and J 12 bases; nucleotides not matched to a gene: 21. The CDR3 is made up of 15 amino acids. Germline V gene data show CDR1 as LNHNV and CDR2 as YYDKDF (reference sequence). The CDR3 DNA reads TGTGCCACCATAGACGGGGAACAGGGGAGAAATCGGGCGTACTTC. Residues: CATIDGEQGRNRAYF.

Written as DNA, the CDR3 is TGTGCTAGTGGTTGGGGACAGAACACTGAAGCTTTCTTT. This gives the protein CASGWGQNTEAFF. The gene calls are TRBV12-5 and TRBJ1-1; D is possibly TRBD1 (6 bases). CDR3 length equals 13 residues. Trimming took 4 bases from V and 1 from J, leaving 7 bases between them. The germline gives CDR1 LGHNT, CDR2 FRNRAP. The complete variable domain, with remaining parts taken from reference TRBV12-5 and TRBJ1-1, reads DARVTQTPRHKVTEMGQEVTMRCQPILGHNTVFWYRQTMMQGLELLAYFRNRAPLDDSGMPKDRFSAEMPDATLATLKIQPSEPRDSAVYFCASGWGQNTEAFFGQGTRLTVV.

The chain carries TRBV5-1 and TRBJ1-1, with D possibly TRBD1 on 6 matching bases. This CDR3 is built from 14 residues. Trimming took off 1 base at V and 5 bases at J, with 12 bases between the two ends. The germline CDR1 and CDR2 sequences are SGHRS and YFSETQ. The CDR3 region has the DNA TGCGCCAGCAGCTTGCACAGGGTTGGAACTGAAGCTTTCTTT. Amino acids: CASSLHRVGTEAFF. Based on the CDR3 plus reference TRBV5-1 and TRBJ1-1, the full variable domain is KAGVTQTPRYLIKTRGQQVTLSCSPISGHRSVSWYQQTPGQGLQFLFEYFSETQRNKGNFPGRFSGRQFSNSRSEMNVSTLELGDSALYLCASSLHRVGTEAFFGQGTRLTVV.

The V gene is TRBV7-6, the J gene TRBJ2-5; D gene uncertain. CDR1 and CDR2 from the germline V gene are SGHVS and FNYEAQ. V shed 8 bases and J shed 4 bases, with 17 bases lying between them. The CDR3 is made up of 14 amino acids. The CDR3 region is CASGLYEESETQYF. The CDR3 DNA reads as TGTGCCAGCGGCCTTTACGAGGAGTCAGAGACCCAGTACTTC.

V usage is TRBV4-1 and J usage is TRBJ2-2; weak D call: TRBD1 (7 bases). This CDR3 is built from 16 residues. V shed 4 bases and J shed 0 bases, with 12 bases lying between them. Germline V gene lookup returns CDR1 MGHRA and CDR2 YSYEKL. CDR3 region: CASSLDRTTNTGELFF. CDR3 nucleotides: TGCGCCAGCAGCCTGGACAGGACTACGAACACCGGGGAGCTGTTTTTT.

This clonotype showed up just a few times. The rearrangement links TRBV6-5 to TRBJ2-3; possibly TRBD2 for D (6 bases). V lost 2 bases and J lost 0, with 9 bases in between. Germline lookup yields CDR1 MNHEY and CDR2 SVGAGI. The length of the CDR3 is 15 residues. The CDR3 loop reads CASSYGGVSTDTQYF. Written as DNA, the CDR3 is TGTGCCAGCAGTTACGGCGGGGTAAGCACAGATACGCAGTATTTT.

This chain connects TRBV2 to TRBJ2-7; a possible D gene is TRBD1 (6 bases). CDR1 and CDR2 from the germline V gene are SNHLY and FYNNEI. V lost 5 bases and J 5 bases, leaving 13 bases between the germline ends. CDR3 length: 13 residues. In nucleotides, the CDR3 is TGTGCCAGCAGTATGAGACAGGCGAACGAGCAGTACGTC. Protein product: CASSMRQANEQYV.

This clonotype has only a few counts. V is TRBV4-1 and J is TRBJ2-7; unclear D gene. Deletions cut 0 bases from V and 2 bases from J, with 8 bases between. CDR3 size: 14 residues. CDR1 and CDR2 (germline): MGHRA, YSYEKL. CDR3 protein: CASSQDLGAYEQYV. CDR3 DNA sequence: TGCGCCAGCAGCCAAGATTTAGGAGCCTACGAGCAGTACGTC.

This clonotype turned up a few times. V gene TRBV20-1 combines with J gene TRBJ1-1, with D perhaps matching TRBD1 (6 bases). Germline lookup yields CDR1 DFQATT and CDR2 SNEGSKA (reference sequence). Deletions cut 0 bases from V and 7 bases from J, with 21 bases between. This CDR3 comprises 16 residues. CDR3 protein: CSAREGGQGRSLEAFF. Written as DNA, the CDR3 is TGCAGTGCTAGAGAGGGGGGCCAGGGCCGGAGTCTTGAAGCTTTCTTT.

This clonotype has a handful of counts. The V call is TRBV21-1, the J call TRBJ2-3; the DNA was not compared with TRBD1, the D call given in the table. TRBV21-1 corresponds to a pseudogene. The CDR3 runs 15 residues. The CDR3: CASSGQGVGTDTQYF. DNA of the CDR3: TGTGCCAGCAGCGGACAGGGTGTTGGCACAGATACGCAGTATTTT.

The chain couples TRBV9 to TRBJ1-6, with no clear D. V lost 3 bases and J 0 bases, leaving 10 bases between the germline ends. The CDR3 has 16 residues. CDR1 and CDR2 from the germline V gene are SGDLS and YYNGEE. CDR3 DNA: TGTGCCAGCAGCGCGGACGCTAGCTCCTATAATTCACCCCTCCACTTT. Translating gives CASSADASSYNSPLHF.

This clonotype was observed a few times. V usage is TRBV5-1 and J usage is TRBJ1-1, with 7 bases fitting TRBD1. CDR1 and CDR2 from the germline V gene are SGHRS and YFSETQ. The CDR3 contains 14 residues. J lost 5 bases, V lost 3 bases, and 7 bases had no gene match. In DNA, the CDR3 is TGCGCCAGCAGCTCAAGACAGGGTTTTACTGAAGCTTTCTTT. This encodes CASSSRQGFTEAFF.

The gene calls are TRBV10-3 and TRBJ1-3; no clear D gene. The germline V gene encodes CDR1 ENHRY and CDR2 SYGVKD. This CDR3 spans 15 amino acids. Trimming removed 8 bases at V and 0 bases at J, with 14 bases between. The CDR3 bases are TGTGCCATCCGACGGGGAGAGAGCTCTGGAAACACCATATATTTT. This codes for CAIRRGESSGNTIYF.